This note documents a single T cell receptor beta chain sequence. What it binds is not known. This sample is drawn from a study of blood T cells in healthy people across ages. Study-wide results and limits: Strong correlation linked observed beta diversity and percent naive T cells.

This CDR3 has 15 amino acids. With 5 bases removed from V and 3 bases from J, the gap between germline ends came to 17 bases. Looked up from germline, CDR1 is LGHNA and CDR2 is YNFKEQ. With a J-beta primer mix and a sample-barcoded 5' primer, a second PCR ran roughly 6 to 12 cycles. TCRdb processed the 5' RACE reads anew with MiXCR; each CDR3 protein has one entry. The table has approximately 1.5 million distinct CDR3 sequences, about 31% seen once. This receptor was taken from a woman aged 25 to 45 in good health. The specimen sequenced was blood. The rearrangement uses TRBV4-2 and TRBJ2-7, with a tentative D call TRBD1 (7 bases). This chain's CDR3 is CASSSRTGEVYEQYF. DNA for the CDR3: TGTGCCAGCAGCAGCCGCACAGGGGAGGTCTACGAGCAGTACTTC.